This T cell receptor beta chain was documented in a study of T cell repertoires in cytomegalovirus infection. Study-level information: Public signatures in TCR beta pointed to CMV infection and matching HLA type. Findings and limits, study-wide: The ex vivo response was dominated by HLA-C-restricted CMV-specific TCR beta clonotypes. Public TCR beta family frequency separated CMV-and-HLA carriers, including in an independent cohort.

Trimming at V came to 6 bases and at J to 6 bases, leaving 10 bases not matched to a gene. CDR1 and CDR2 (germline): MDHEN, SYDVKM. The CDR3 runs to 14 residues. At least ten counts were recorded for this clonotype. Its specificity is not known. MiXCR was run by TCRdb on the reads, yielding one entry per CDR3 protein. This sample yields about 150,000 distinct CDR3 sequences, of which roughly a quarter are seen a single time; approximately 11% belongs to the top ten. The clonotype comes from a human donor in good health (CMV status not recorded). Some clones in this sample may be carry-over from other donors' samples. Sequences were obtained from PBMCs. J is TRBJ1-1 and V is TRBV28; 7 bases match TRBD1. Here the CDR3 reads CASSQTPDRSEAFF. The CDR3 nucleotides read TGTGCCAGCAGCCAAACTCCGGACAGGTCTGAAGCTTTCTTT.